This record looks at one T cell receptor (beta chain) sequence and its context. Its antigen remains unidentified. The CDR3 loop spans 15 amino acids. The junction had 3 bases not matched to a gene; V was cut back by 4 bases and J by 0 bases. Germline CDR1 reads SGHDT; CDR2 reads YYEEEE. This sample is part of a study of molecular identifiers for immune sequencing clone quantification. Findings and limits, study-wide: In CMV-specific effectors, clones above 20 copies held over 97% of molecules; naive, under 1%.

Libraries of bulk TCR were made by previously described methods (with listed TCR primers). TCRdb passed the PCR reads through MiXCR, listing each CDR3 protein once. The table lists about 630,000 distinct CDR3 sequences, 25% of them singletons, with approximately 0.75% in the top ten. The sequenced sample was naive CD8+ T cells from blood, with Jurkat cell RNA spiked in. Sample subset: FACS-sorted CD8+CD4-CCR7+CD45RA+ naive T cells. This chain connects TRBV5-6 to TRBJ2-7; 11 nucleotides line up with TRBD2. The TCR sequence derives from a human donor in good health. Some libraries in this study had Jurkat cell RNA spiked in. The CDR3 DNA reads TGTGCCAGCAGCCTGACTAGCGGGGTCTCCTACGAGCAGTACTTC. Protein: CASSLTSGVSYEQYF. The whole variable domain, remainder taken from reference TRBV5-6 and TRBJ2-7, is DAGVTQSPTHLIKTRGQQVTLRCSPKSGHDTVSWYQQALGQGPQFIFQYYEEEERQRGNFPDRFSGHQFPNYSSELNVNALLLGDSALYLCASSLTSGVSYEQYFGPGTRLTVT.